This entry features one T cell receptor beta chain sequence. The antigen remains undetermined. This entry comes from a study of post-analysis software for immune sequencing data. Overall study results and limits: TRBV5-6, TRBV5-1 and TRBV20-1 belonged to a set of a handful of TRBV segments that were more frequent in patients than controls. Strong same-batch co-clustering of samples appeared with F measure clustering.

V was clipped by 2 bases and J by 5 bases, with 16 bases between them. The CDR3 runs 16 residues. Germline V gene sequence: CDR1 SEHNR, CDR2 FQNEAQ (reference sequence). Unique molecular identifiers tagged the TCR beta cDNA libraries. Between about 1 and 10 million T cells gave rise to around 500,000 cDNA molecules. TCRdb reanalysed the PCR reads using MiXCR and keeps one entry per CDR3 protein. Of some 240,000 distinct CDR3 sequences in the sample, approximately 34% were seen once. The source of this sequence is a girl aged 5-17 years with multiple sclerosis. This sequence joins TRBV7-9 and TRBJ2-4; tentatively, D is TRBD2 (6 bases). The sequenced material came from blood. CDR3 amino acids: CASSLLGAGTQNIQYF. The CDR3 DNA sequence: TGTGCCAGCAGCTTACTCGGGGCGGGGACCCAAAACATTCAGTACTTC. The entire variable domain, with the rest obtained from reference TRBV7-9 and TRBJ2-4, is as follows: DTGVSQNPRHKITKRGQNVTFRCDPISEHNRLYWYRQTLGQGPEFLTYFQNEAQLEKSRLLSDRFSAERPKGSFSTLEIQRTEQGDSAMYLCASSLLGAGTQNIQYFGAGTRLSVL.